The source of this T cell receptor beta chain is a study of Graves' ophthalmopathy and Graves' hyperthyroidism. This clonotype was detected many times. Amplified TCR beta CDR3 regions were obtained using RNA transcripts as template. In the first round, RT-PCR was carried out with HTBI primers, and a multiplex PCR formed the second round. TCRdb processed the multiplex PCR reads anew with MiXCR; each CDR3 protein has one entry. The sample consists of about 150,000 distinct CDR3 sequences, 30% to 45% of them appearing once. The CDR3 runs to 12 residues. The V end lost 3 bases, the J end lost 7 bases, and 6 bases lay between the germline ends.

The origin of this receptor is a woman between 40 and 55 years old with Graves' ophthalmopathy. V and J are TRBV12-3 or TRBV12-4 and TRBJ2-2, with D hard to call. Sequencing was carried out using peripheral blood. DNA of the CDR3: TGTGCCAGCAGTTTTTCCCACGGGGAGCTGTTTTTT. Residues: CASSFSHGELFF.